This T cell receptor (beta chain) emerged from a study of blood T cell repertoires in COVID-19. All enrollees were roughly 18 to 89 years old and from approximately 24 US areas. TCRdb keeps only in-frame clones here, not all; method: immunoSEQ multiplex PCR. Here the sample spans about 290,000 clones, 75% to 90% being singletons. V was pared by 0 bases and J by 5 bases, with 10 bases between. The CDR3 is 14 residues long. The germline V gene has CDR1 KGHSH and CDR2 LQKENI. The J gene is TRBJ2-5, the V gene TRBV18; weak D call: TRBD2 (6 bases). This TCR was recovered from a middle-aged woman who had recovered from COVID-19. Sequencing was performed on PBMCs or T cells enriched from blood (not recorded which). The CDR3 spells CASSPPGGVETQYF. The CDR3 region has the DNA TGTGCCAGCTCACCACCGGGGGGAGTCGAGACCCAGTACTTC. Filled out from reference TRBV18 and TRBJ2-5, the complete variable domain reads NAGVMQNPRHLVRRRGQEARLRCSPMKGHSHVYWYRQLPEEGLKFMVYLQKENIIDESGMPKERFSAEFPKEGPSILRIQQVVRGDSAAYFCASSPPGGVETQYFGPGTRLLVL.